A few counts support the clone carrying this TCR beta chain. The antigen is not known. The entry originates in a study of beta chain features in type 1 diabetes. Study findings and constraints: All four CD4+ subsets from Type 1 diabetes patients carried moderately but significantly shorter TCRB CDR3s. Naive, central memory and Treg TCRB repertoires appeared more alike in patients than in healthy donors.

The study reverse transcribed the entire isolated RNA, so it sequenced expressed TCRB transcripts. Around 3.5 million reads on average were seen across naive, central memory and regulatory T cell samples. TCRdb's copy holds only in-frame clones and misses some; the assay was immunoSEQ multiplex PCR. The repertoire holds about 620,000 clones, with about a sixth as singletons. Germline V CDR1 and CDR2: SGHTA, FQGNSA. With V trimmed by 2 bases and J by 7 bases, 9 bases remained unmatched. The CDR3 is 16 amino acids. The receptor's source is a man aged 18 to 35 in good health. The sample taken for sequencing was naive CD4+ T cells from blood. The rearrangement links TRBV7-2 to TRBJ1-4; TRBD1 agrees at 8 bases. This CDR3 is CASSLQRDRGVEKLFF. The DNA of the CDR3 is TGTGCCAGCAGCTTACAAAGAGACAGGGGTGTTGAAAAACTGTTTTTT.